This T cell receptor (beta chain) is from a study of T cells after yellow fever vaccination. A 5'RACE template-switching step, the method used to make TCR cDNA, added a universal primer site and UMIs. MiXCR, applied by TCRdb to the 5' RACE reads, yields one record per CDR3 protein. Found here are about 230,000 distinct CDR3 sequences, around 6.7% of them singletons; the top ten hold around 1.1%. About this clonotype: A clone one base away is much larger, so this may be a read error.

Looked up from germline, CDR1 is SQVTM and CDR2 is ANQGSEA. The CDR3 covers 13 residues. V was trimmed by 5 bases and J by 2 bases, leaving 13 bases between them. V and J are TRBV29-1 and TRBJ2-7, with D perhaps TRBD2 (6 bases). The sequence came from a man aged 25-45 years who received the YFV17D yellow fever vaccine. Here the sequenced sample was CD4+ T cells sorted from PBMCs, taken on the day of the yellow fever booster vaccination. This CDR3 is CSVSIAAAYEQYF. DNA for the CDR3: TGCAGCGTTAGCATAGCGGCAGCCTACGAGCAGTACTTC.